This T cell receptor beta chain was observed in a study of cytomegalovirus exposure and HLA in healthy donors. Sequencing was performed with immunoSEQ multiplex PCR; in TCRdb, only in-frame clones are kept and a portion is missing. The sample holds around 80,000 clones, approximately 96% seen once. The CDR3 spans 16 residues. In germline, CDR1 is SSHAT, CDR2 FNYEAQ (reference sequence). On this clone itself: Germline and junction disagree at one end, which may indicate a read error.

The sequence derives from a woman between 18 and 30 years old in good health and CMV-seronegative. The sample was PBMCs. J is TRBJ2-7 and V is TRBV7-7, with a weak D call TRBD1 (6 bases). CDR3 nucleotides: TGTGCTAGCAGCACTAGGGGGTATGGCCCAGTTTGCGAGCAGTACTTC. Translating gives CASSTRGYGPVCEQYF.